This paragraph reports one T cell receptor beta chain. These data come from a study of blood T cells in healthy people across ages. PCR was performed a second time for about 6 to 12 cycles using a sample-barcoded 5' primer and a J-beta primer mix. A single record per CDR3 protein comes from TCRdb applying MiXCR to the 5' RACE reads. The sample records 800,000 to 1,000,000 distinct CDR3 sequences, around 48% being singletons. The germline V gene has CDR1 MGHRA and CDR2 YSYEKL. The V end was cut by 4 bases, the J end by 2 bases, with 14 bases between. The CDR3 contains 15 residues. V and J are TRBV4-1 and TRBJ1-1, with D perhaps matching TRBD1 (6 bases). This TCR came from a man aged 30-40 years in good health. Specimen: blood. The CDR3 here is CASSLNTGSNTEAFF. The CDR3, as DNA: TGCGCCAGCAGCCTCAACACAGGGTCCAACACTGAAGCTTTCTTT.